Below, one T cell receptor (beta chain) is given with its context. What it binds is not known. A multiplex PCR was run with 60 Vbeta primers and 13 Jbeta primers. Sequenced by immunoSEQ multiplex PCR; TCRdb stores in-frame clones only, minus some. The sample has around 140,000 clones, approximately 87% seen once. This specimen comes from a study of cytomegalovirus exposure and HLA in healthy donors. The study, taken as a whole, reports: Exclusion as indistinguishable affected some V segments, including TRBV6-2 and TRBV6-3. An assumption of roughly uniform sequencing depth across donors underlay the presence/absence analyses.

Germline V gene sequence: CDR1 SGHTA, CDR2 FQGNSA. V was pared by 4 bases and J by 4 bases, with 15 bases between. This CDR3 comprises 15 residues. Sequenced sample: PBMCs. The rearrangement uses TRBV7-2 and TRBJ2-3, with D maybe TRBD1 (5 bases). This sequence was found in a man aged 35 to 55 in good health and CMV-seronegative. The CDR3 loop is CASSSTVSGPDTQYF. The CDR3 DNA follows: TGTGCCAGCAGCTCGACGGTGTCAGGGCCAGATACGCAGTATTTT.